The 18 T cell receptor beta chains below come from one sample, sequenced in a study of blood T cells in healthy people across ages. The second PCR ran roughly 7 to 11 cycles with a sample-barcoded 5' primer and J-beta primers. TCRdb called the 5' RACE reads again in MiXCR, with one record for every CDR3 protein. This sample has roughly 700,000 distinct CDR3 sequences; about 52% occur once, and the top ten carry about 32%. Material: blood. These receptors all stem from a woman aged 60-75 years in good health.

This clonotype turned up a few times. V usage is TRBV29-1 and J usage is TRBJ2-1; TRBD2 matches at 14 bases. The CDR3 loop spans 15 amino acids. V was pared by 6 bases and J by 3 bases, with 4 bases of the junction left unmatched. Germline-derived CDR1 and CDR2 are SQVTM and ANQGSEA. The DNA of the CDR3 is TGCAGCGTAGCCGGGACTAGCGGGAGCTACAATGAGCAGTTCTTC. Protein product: CSVAGTSGSYNEQFF.

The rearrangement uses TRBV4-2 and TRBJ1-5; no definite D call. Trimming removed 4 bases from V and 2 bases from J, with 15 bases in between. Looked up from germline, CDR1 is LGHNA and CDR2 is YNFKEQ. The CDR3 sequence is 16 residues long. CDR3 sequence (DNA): TGTGCCAGCAGCCCAGGAGTGGCTAGCGGCAATCAGCCCCAGCATTTT. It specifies CASSPGVASGNQPQHF.

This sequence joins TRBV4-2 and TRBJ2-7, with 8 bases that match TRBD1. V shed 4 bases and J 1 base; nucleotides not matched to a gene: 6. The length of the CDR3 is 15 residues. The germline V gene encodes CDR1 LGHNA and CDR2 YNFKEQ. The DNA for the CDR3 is TGTGCCAGCAGCCCGGGACAGGCCTCTTCCTACGAGCAGTACTTC. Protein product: CASSPGQASSYEQYF.

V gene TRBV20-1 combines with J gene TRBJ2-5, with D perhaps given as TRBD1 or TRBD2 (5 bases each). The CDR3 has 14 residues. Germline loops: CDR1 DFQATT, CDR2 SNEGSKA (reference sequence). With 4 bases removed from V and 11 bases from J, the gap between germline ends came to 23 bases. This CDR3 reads CSATLLGVMGEQYF. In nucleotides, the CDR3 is TGCAGTGCTACGCTATTGGGGGTAATGGGGGAGCAGTACTTC.

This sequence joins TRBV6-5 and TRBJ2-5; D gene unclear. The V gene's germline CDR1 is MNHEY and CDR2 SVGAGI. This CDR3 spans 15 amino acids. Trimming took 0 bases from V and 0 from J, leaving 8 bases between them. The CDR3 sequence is CASSYSAVYQETQYF. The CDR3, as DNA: TGTGCCAGCAGTTACTCGGCGGTTTACCAAGAGACCCAGTACTTC.

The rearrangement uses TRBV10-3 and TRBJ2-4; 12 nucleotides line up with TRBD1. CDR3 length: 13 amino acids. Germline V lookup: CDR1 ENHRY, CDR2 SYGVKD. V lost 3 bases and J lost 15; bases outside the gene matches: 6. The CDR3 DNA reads TGTGCCATCAGTGAAGACCCGGGACAGGGGGCGTACTTC. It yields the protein CAISEDPGQGAYF.

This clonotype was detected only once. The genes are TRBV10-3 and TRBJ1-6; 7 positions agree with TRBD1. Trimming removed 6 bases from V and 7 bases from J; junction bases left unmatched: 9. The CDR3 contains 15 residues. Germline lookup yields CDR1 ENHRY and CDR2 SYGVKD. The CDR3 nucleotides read TGTGCCATCAGGATAACCGGGACAGAGAATTCACCCCTCCACTTT. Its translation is CAIRITGTENSPLHF.

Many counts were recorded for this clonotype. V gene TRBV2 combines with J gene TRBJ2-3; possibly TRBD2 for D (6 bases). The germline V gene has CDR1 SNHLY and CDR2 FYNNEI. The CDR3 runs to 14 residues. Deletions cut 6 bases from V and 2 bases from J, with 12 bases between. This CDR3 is CASRGGQHTDTQYF. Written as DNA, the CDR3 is TGTGCCAGCAGGGGAGGCCAGCACACAGATACGCAGTATTTT.

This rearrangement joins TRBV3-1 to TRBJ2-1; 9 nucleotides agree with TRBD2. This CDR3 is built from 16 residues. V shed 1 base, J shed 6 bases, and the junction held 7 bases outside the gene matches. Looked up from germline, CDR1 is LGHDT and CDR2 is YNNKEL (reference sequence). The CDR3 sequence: CASSQVRIAGVNEQFF. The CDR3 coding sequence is TGTGCCAGCAGCCAAGTGCGAATAGCGGGGGTCAATGAGCAGTTCTTC.

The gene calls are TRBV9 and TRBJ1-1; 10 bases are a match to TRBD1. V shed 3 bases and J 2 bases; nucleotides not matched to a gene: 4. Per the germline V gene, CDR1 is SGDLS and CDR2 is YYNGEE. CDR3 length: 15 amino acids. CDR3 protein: CASSDRTGGNTEAFF. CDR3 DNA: TGTGCCAGCAGCGACAGGACAGGGGGAAACACTGAAGCTTTCTTT.

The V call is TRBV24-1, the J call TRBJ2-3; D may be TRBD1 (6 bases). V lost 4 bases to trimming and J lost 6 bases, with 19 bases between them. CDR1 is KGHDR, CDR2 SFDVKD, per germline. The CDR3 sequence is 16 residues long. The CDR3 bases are TGTGCCACCAGTGAAACGCAGGGGACCTCCTCGGATACGCAGTATTTT. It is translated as CATSETQGTSSDTQYF.

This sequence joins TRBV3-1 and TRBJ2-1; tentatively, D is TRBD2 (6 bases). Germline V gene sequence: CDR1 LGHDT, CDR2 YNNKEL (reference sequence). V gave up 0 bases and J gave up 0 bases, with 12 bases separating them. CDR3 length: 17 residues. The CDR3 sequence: CASSQEGLASSYNEQFF. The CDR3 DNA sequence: TGTGCCAGCAGCCAAGAGGGTCTAGCGAGCTCCTACAATGAGCAGTTCTTC.

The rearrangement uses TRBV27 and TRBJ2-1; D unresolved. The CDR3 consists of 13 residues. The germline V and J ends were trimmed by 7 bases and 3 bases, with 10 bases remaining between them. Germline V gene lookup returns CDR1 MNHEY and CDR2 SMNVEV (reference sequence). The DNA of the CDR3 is TGTGCCAGCATGAAATTGAGCTACAATGAGCAGTTCTTC. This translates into CASMKLSYNEQFF.

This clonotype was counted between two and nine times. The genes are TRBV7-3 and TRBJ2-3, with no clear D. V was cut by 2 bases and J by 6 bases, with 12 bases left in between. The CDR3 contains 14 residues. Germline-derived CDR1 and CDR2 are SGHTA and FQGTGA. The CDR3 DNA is TGTGCCAGCAGCTTAGAGTCCCTTACTGATACGCAGTATTTT. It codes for CASSLESLTDTQYF.

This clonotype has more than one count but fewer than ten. The CDR3 is CASSVDRGTDTQYF. The DNA for the CDR3 is TGTGCCAGCAGCGTTGACAGAGGCACAGATACGCAGTATTTT. The V and J genes are TRBV7-2 and TRBJ2-3; a weak D match, TRBD1 (5 bases). V was shortened by 5 bases and J by 1 base, with 10 bases between the two germline ends. The CDR3 runs to 14 residues. CDR1 SGHTA and CDR2 FQGNSA come from the germline V gene.

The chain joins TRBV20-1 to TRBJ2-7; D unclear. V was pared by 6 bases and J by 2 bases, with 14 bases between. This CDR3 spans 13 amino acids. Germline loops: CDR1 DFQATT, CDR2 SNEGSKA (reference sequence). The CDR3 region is CSAPGRLTYEQYF. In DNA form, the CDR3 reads TGCAGTGCCCCAGGCCGACTTACCTACGAGCAGTACTTC.

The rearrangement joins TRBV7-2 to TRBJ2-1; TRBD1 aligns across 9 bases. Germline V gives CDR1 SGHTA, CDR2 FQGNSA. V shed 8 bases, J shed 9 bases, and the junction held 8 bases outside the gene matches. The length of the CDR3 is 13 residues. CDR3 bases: TGTGCCAGCGGCGCCAGACAGGGGGGTGAGCAGTTCTTC. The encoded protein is CASGARQGGEQFF.

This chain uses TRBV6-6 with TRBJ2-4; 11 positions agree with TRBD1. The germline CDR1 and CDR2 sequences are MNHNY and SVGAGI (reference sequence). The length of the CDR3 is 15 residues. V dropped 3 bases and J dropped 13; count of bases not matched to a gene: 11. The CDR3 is CASSYDGQGAREQYF. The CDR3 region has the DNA TGTGCCAGCAGTTATGACGGACAGGGGGCGCGAGAGCAGTACTTC.